A selection of T cell receptor beta chains follows, all from one sample in a study of Ad26.COV2.S vaccination and SARS-CoV-2 variants. Data came from immunoSEQ multiplex PCR; TCRdb stores just in-frame clones and leaves some out. The table has some 520,000 clones, approximately 88% seen once; the top ten hold roughly 13%. The sequenced sample was peripheral blood, obtained in a trial of Ad26.COV2.S vaccine versus placebo. The receptors come from a person aged 18-60 years who received the Ad26.COV2.S COVID-19 vaccine or a placebo. The CDR3 runs from the conserved cysteine through the conserved F or W. The D gene is left open where the match is weak. Clone size, where shown, is once, few, many, or a class for clones that have expanded.

abundance	v_gene	j_gene	d_gene	len	CDR3nt	CDR3aa
.	TRBV7-9	TRBJ1-6	.	13	TGTGCCAGCAGTTCTCTAGGACAGACACCCCTCCACTTT	CASSSLGQTPLHF
.	TRBV24-1	TRBJ2-1	.	13	TGTGCCACCAGTGTCACGGGGCCTGGGGAACAGTTCTTC	CATSVTGPGEQFF
once	TRBV7-2	TRBJ2-1	TRBD2	17	TGTGCCAGCGCCCCTCGGACGACTAGCGGGAGAAGCAATGAGCAGTTCTTC	CASAPRTTSGRSNEQFF
.	TRBV5-1	TRBJ2-5	TRBD2	19	TGCGCCAGCAGCTTGGCCCCGGGACTAGCGGGAGGCCCACAAGAGACCCAGTACTTC	CASSLAPGLAGGPQETQYF
.	TRBV10-3	TRBJ2-7	TRBD2	15	TGTGCCATCAGGTCGGGACTAGCGGGGACCTACGAGCAGTACTTC	CAIRSGLAGTYEQYF
.	TRBV7-9	TRBJ2-1	TRBD2	14	TGTGCCAGCAGCCAGCAGGCGGGGGGTAATGAGCAGTTCTTC	CASSQQAGGNEQFF
.	TRBV9	TRBJ1-1	.	14	TGTGCCAGCAGCGTAGGGGGGAGGAGCACTGAAGCTTTCTTT	CASSVGGRSTEAFF
.	TRBV28	TRBJ2-7	.	12	TGTGCCAGCAGTAAAACCCTAAGGGAGCAGTACTTC	CASSKTLREQYF
once	TRBV28	TRBJ2-4	TRBD1	15	TGTGCCAGCAGCTCGGCGGGACAGGGCAAAAACATTCAGTACTTC	CASSSAGQGKNIQYF
.	TRBV7-2	TRBJ2-3	.	14	TGTGCCAGCAGCCATTCGTCGCGGGCTCATACGCAGTATTTT	CASSHSSRAHTQYF
.	TRBV7-3	TRBJ2-3	TRBD2	15	TGTGCCAGCAGCTTAGGTAGCGGGATCACAGATACGCAGTATTTT	CASSLGSGITDTQYF
.	TRBV7-8	TRBJ2-3	TRBD1	19	TGTGCCAGCAGCTTAGTTCTAGGAGGTGGGGACAGGCGCACAGATACGCAGTATTTT	CASSLVLGGGDRRTDTQYF
.	TRBV11-2	TRBJ2-7	.	16	TGTGCCAGCAGCTTAGTGACCGGTCTAGCTTCCTACGAGCAGTACTTC	CASSLVTGLASYEQYF
.	TRBV4-1	TRBJ2-7	.	16	TGCGCCAGCAGCCACGCCCCGGACCCAGGGCCCGGTGAGCAGTACTTC	CASSHAPDPGPGEQYF
.	TRBV7-9	TRBJ2-3	.	15	TGTGCCAGCAGCTTAACCTCCCAGCCGGGGGATACGCAGTATTTT	CASSLTSQPGDTQYF
.	TRBV7-3	TRBJ2-3	.	16	TGTGCCAGCAGCTTAATAGGGGGAGTCCGCACAGATACGCAGTATTTT	CASSLIGGVRTDTQYF
.	TRBV9	TRBJ2-5	.	15	TGTGCCAGCAGCGTAGGGCCGACTTACCAAGAGACCCAGTACTTC	CASSVGPTYQETQYF
.	TRBV7-6	TRBJ1-1	.	15	TGTGCCAGCAGCTTAGGTGGCCCCGTGGGGAGTAAAGCTTTCTTT	CASSLGGPVGSKAFF
once	TRBV30	TRBJ2-3	.	13	TGTGCCTGGAGTGTCTGGACTATTGATACGCAGTATTTT	CAWSVWTIDTQYF